This section outlines one TCR beta chain sequence together with its context. This clone's antigen is unknown. No much larger clone exists at a distance of one base, and base qualities are not known. The entry originates in a study of T cell responses to AZD1222 COVID-19 vaccine (dated by TCRdb to the early 2020s). Notes on the research overall: AZD1222 recipients with second doses at about 4 weeks or about 12 weeks were pooled, because spike-specific TCR depth and breadth did not differ between schedules. TCR sequencing covered 230 to 250 trial participants: some 210 given two doses of AZD1222 and about 26 given two doses of MenACWY control vaccine. Trial participants were enrolled by age into 18-55, 56-69 and 70-plus year subgroups, with 148, 28 and 57 TCR-sequenced participants respectively. Points the paper makes about the study in general: Because no samples from the day 14 peak response were available, repertoires could be characterized only after the peak T cell response. Participants were mostly white British, with more females than males. The authors suggested clonal diversity may have been underestimated. After two AZD1222 doses, spike-specific TCR breadth and depth were significantly higher than at day 0 and than in MenACWY recipients. Conclusions about previously exposed vaccinees are limited, since just 5 to 7 AZD1222 recipients were seropositive for SARS-CoV-2 at baseline. The whole spike protein was spanned by vaccine-associated CD4 TCRs, and dominant responses were seen in regions 160-218 and 743-854. Epitopes outside the regions mutated in the B.1.351 and B.1.1.7 variants were reportedly recognized by nearly half of the unique spike-specific TCRs. In the small 56-69-year group, the increase in depth fell short of significance, most likely because of low power.

Sample time point, as interpreted from the label and publication: baseline before first vaccination. The vaccinee samples were drawn from two UK trials, COV001 and COV002, one of which was a single-blind randomized controlled phase 2/3 trial testing AZD1222 (ChAdOx1 nCoV-19) in healthy adults. For TCRbeta chain sequencing, PBMC samples from trial participants were taken at day 0 and at day 28 after the second dose. The CDR1 and CDR2 encoded by the germline V gene are SGHTA and FQGNSA. CDR3 length: 14 amino acids, cysteine to phenylalanine. Only the CDR3 DNA stays, 42 bases, in frame from base 1. The V and J ends are trimmed by 7 bases and 7 bases, leaving 14 bases between them. The CDR3 regions of human TCRbeta chains were analyzed by immunosequencing. Under the source paper's analysis protocol: TCRs in the repertoires were matched against a reference library of SARS-CoV-2-specific TCRs that had been generated with the MIRA antigen-specificity platform. Breadth meant the fraction of unique TCRs that were SARS-CoV-2-associated, whereas depth meant the fraction of total T cells that were SARS-CoV-2-associated. Each spike-specific TCR was assigned to its reactive spike region and to a CD4 or CD8 class using the MIRA data. Log10-transformed breadth and depth values were compared by one-way ANOVA with Sidak's multiple comparisons tests. TCRdb stores this immuneACCESS table with in-frame sequences only. Part of the clones is absent; in the studies checked, under half of the shortfall reflects unresolved V genes, and no reason is known for the rest. V, J and clone size derive from that table, while D and trimming were established from the DNA sequence. The sample has roughly 120,000 clones on record, roughly 87% of them singletons. Over 4% of the sample is held by the ten biggest clonotypes.

Sequencing used peripheral blood, obtained on day 0 of AZD1222 vaccination. The sequence is built from TRBV7-2 and TRBJ1-6, with a tentative D gene TRBD1 over 6 matching bases. The receptor's source is an adult in good health. The nucleotide sequence reads as follows: TGTGCCAGCACCGAACAGGGCTTCAATTCACCCCTCCACTTT. Protein translation: CASTEQGFNSPLHF. This CDR3, with the reference TRBV7-2 and TRBJ1-6 proteins standing in past its ends, gives the full variable domain GAGVSQSPSNKVTEKGKDVELRCDPISGHTALYWYRQSLGQGLEFLIYFQGNSAPDKSGLPSDRFSAERTGGSVSTLTIQRTQQEDSAVYLCASTEQGFNSPLHFGNGTRLTVT.